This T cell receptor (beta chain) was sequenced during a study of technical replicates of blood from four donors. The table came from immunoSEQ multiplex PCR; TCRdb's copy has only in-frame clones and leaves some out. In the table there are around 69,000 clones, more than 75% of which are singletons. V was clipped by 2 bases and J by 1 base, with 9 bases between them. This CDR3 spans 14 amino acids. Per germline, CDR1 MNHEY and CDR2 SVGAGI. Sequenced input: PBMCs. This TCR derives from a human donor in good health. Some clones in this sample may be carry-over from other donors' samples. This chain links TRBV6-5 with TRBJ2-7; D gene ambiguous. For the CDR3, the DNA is TGTGCCAGCAGTTACCTTGCTAATTCCTACGAGCAGTACTTC. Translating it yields CASSYLANSYEQYF.